What follows is one TCR beta chain and its context. Assay: immunoSEQ multiplex PCR; the TCRdb copy retains only in-frame clones and omits some. The repertoire holds approximately 150,000 clones, with 78% as singletons. This CDR3 has 14 amino acids. Deletions cut 6 bases from V and 9 bases from J, with 20 bases between. Germline lookup yields CDR1 SNHLY and CDR2 FYNNEI. All trial patients relapsed after autologous stem cell transplantation. The source of the sample is a study of PD-1 blockade in classical Hodgkin lymphoma. Across the whole study: Intravenous infusions of nivolumab 3 mg/kg reached patients every 2 weeks.

This chain connects TRBV2 to TRBJ2-5; a possible D gene is TRBD1 (6 bases). This sample comprised peripheral blood mononuclear cells (PBMCs), obtained before the second cycle of nivolumab. This TCR derives from a human donor with classical Hodgkin lymphoma. The CDR3 loop reads CASSPSRGPGAQYF. CDR3 nucleotides: TGTGCCAGCAGCCCTTCGCGAGGGCCAGGGGCCCAGTACTTC. Drawing the rest from reference TRBV2 and TRBJ2-5, the complete variable domain is EPEVTQTPSHQVTQMGQEVILRCVPISNHLYFYWYRQILGQKVEFLVSFYNNEISEKSEIFDDQFSVERPDGSNFTLKIRSTKLEDSAMYFCASSPSRGPGAQYFGPGTRLLVL.